This TCR beta chain was recorded in a study of cytomegalovirus exposure and HLA in healthy donors. Points from the study as a whole: Later analysis placed DRB1 highest and HLA-C lowest in TCR association rates, which differed by HLA locus.

V lost 4 bases and J 6 bases, leaving 16 bases between the germline ends. The CDR3 spans 14 residues. Germline V gene lookup returns CDR1 SGDLS and CDR2 YYNGEE. A note on this clone: Its antigen is not identified.

This PCR relied on a set of 60 Vbeta primers and 13 Jbeta primers. Generated by immunoSEQ multiplex PCR, the TCRdb table keeps only in-frame clones and is missing some. This repertoire shows over 150,000 clones, 80% found once; its top ten account for 0.6% to 0.7%. The V and J genes are TRBV9 and TRBJ1-1; TRBD1 might be the D (6 bases). Material: PBMCs. The TCR comes from a boy between 10 and 17 years old in good health and CMV-seronegative. Here the CDR3 reads CASSPRGGSAEAFF. The CDR3 DNA follows: TGTGCCAGCAGCCCAAGGGGGGGAAGTGCTGAAGCTTTCTTT.